One T cell receptor (beta chain) is described in this entry. Its antigen is currently not known. No qualities accompany the bases; no much larger clone lies one base away. In total, 666 healthy bone marrow donors made up the cohort. At the time of sampling, every cohort member was nominally healthy, though immune exposures that went unrecorded were likely present. The donor tested CMV seropositive and was one of the 289 seropositive cohort members. A peripheral blood sample was collected from each donor, and TCR beta sequencing was performed on peripheral blood mononuclear cells. The Qiagen DNeasy Blood Extraction Kit was used to extract genomic DNA from the blood cell samples. The record originates from a study of cytomegalovirus exposure and HLA in healthy donors (dated by TCRdb to about 2017). A note on the overall study: In an earlier analysis of approximately 500 of the donors, 276 Gb of sequence data and approximately 120 million unique TCR beta sequences from 150 million to 200 million T cells were reported. About 300 gigabases of sequencing data and 78 million or so unique TCR sequences were included in an early release covering roughly 600 HLA-typed donors. The genetic ancestry cluster associated with self-reported Caucasian donors included over 65% of the approximately 430 genotyped donors. The study was designed to test whether signatures of past pathogen exposure could be identified by cataloging public T cell receptors. The T cell repertoires of under 750 subjects were profiled by immunosequencing and related to cytomegalovirus serostatus. In addition to the first cohort of 666 subjects, a separate validation cohort of 120 different subjects was used. To predict cytomegalovirus infection status, the study combined high-throughput TCR immunosequencing, statistical association of individual TCRs with disease status, and machine learning. In a later analysis, previously published TCR beta repertoires from several hundred donors were re-analyzed and high-resolution HLA genotyping was added so that TCR occurrence patterns could be studied. Rather than drawing on any new phenotypic data, the later analysis identified candidate immune exposures from TCR beta sequences and the way those sequences occurred across donors. An earlier analysis of approximately 500 of the donors applied high-throughput TCR beta sequencing to assess whether each TCR beta V gene segment acted as functional or pseudogenic. Donor age, sex, ethnicity and CMV serostatus were compiled alongside the repertoire data. A later genetic analysis used genome-wide SNP genotypes for about 60% of the roughly 670 donors, treating that subset as a discovery cohort. Every discovery cohort repertoire had been produced on one sequencing platform. HLA typing included class I and class II loci at four-digit resolution. The number of typed donors differed by locus: roughly 629-640 for A, B, C, DRB1 and DQB1; 500 to 550 for DQA1; 606 for DPA1; and about 450 for DPB1. Because of strong linkage in the cohort, four to six DR-DQ haplotypes were treated as single units for association and clustering. Across 398 genotyped donors of the cohort, an average of approximately 240,000 unique TCR beta nucleotide sequences per donor were sequenced, and 15% to 20% of those sequences were non-productive. Study-wide findings and limitations: The presence/absence analyses assumed that sequencing depth was roughly uniform across donors, and that assumption may not be true. Compared with equally common non-associated chains, HLA-associated TCR beta chains in a later analysis were more clonally expanded and had lower generation probabilities. According to a later analysis, most CMV-associated TCR beta chains appeared to be HLA-restricted, and the HLA associations seemed to be driven largely by CMV exposure. According to the authors, the approach could potentially be generalized to other disease states and immunological phenotypes. The 87-base-pair reads could not distinguish some IMGT-functional V segments, including TRBV6-2 and TRBV6-3, so those segments were excluded. A few of the identified cytomegalovirus-associated TCR beta chains were confirmed in vitro to be specific for cytomegalovirus antigens. In a later genetic analysis, a missense DCLRE1C variant was associated with V-gene and J-gene trimming of TCR beta chains, and the association was replicated in an independent cohort. Across donors, most TCR sequences were observed very rarely, whereas some public TCRs were present in many individuals. When HLA alleles, especially DR and DQ, strongly co-occurred, attributing TCR associations to individual alleles was difficult. In a later analysis, TCR association rates were found to vary across HLA loci, with the most associated TCRs seen for DRB1 alleles and the fewest for HLA-C alleles. A further reported finding was that TCR beta sequences accurately predicted the HLA-A and HLA-B alleles for most subjects in the first cohort. Immune exposure information for the cohort was limited to CMV serostatus. According to a later genetic analysis, donors in an Asian-associated ancestry cluster had fewer N-insertions in productive TCRs than the approximately 700-donor mean. Several of the top co-occurrence clusters appeared to be linked to parvovirus B19, influenza, CMV and Epstein-Barr virus, according to a later analysis. An earlier analysis of around 540 of the donors showed that most TCR beta V segments appeared in productive rearrangements either about 90% or about 30% of the time, which broadly matched IMGT annotations. A later analysis associated 16,951 TCR beta sequences with specific HLA alleles at a false discovery rate of 0.05. Linkage disequilibrium might explain the correlated functional status among segregating V segments, but an unknown experimental factor could not be ruled out. Only TCR beta chains were sequenced in this cohort, and the absence of alpha or paired-chain data limited detectable features. In both the original and validation cohorts, the classifier was reported to diagnose cytomegalovirus status with high specificity and sensitivity. A total of fewer than 200 TCR beta chains were listed by the study as associated with cytomegalovirus. The earlier analysis of a few hundred of the donors excluded seventeen rarely observed V segments, including chromosome 9 orphons, because counts were too low. A cluster of highly shared sequence variants was judged likely to be a technical artifact of the sequencing pipeline. Because HLA typing was unavailable for some donors at each locus, only the typed subset was used in association tests.

Libraries were prepared through the immunoSEQ multiplex PCR assay. For the multiplex PCR, a mixture combining 60 forward primers for TCR Vbeta segments and 13 reverse primers for TCR Jbeta segments was used. A multiplex PCR assay on genomic DNA amplified the CDR3 region of rearranged TCR beta genes. The Illumina HiSeq System was used to sequence the amplified TCR beta libraries as 87-base-pair reads. As for the original processing: A later analysis counted 65 million to 90 million unique TCR beta chains across the approximately 700 repertoires, and 10 million to 11 million of these chains were shared by at least two donors. Raw reads were error-corrected and collapsed into unique sequences by a nearest-neighbor algorithm in which closely related sequences were merged to remove PCR and sequencing errors. CDR3 sequences were aligned to IMGT reference sequences to assign V, D and J gene segments. For a sequence to be retained, a match of at least six nucleotides to both a V gene segment and a J gene segment was required. Rearrangements were called productive when the CDR3 lacked stop codons and stayed in frame with V and J; all others were non-productive. Following IMGT convention, CDR3 was defined as the stretch from the second conserved V-encoded cysteine to the conserved J-encoded phenylalanine. The earlier analysis of fewer than 700 of the donors excluded sequences that lacked an unambiguous match to a single V gene segment. An earlier analysis of several hundred of the donors called V segments functional above 56.7% productive rearrangements and segregating when the between-donor standard deviation exceeded 5%. A statistical classification framework was developed to diagnose cytomegalovirus status using the catalog of TCR beta chain sequences. In a later analysis, V and J genes were assigned by comparing TCR nucleotide sequences against IMGT/GENE-DB human TR gene sequences. In a later analysis, CDR3 sequences and most-parsimonious VDJ recombination scenarios were assigned using the TCRdist pipeline. In a later analysis, every TCR beta chain was defined by the combination of its CDR3 amino acid sequence and its V-gene family, and reads without a unique V-gene family were dropped. As a way to deal with suspected cross-contamination and a sequencing artifact, a later analysis dropped 450 to 700 nucleotide sequences that were highly shared and had low generation probability. In a later analysis, a clonal expansion index for each public chain was calculated from normalized within-repertoire ranks of inferred template counts. A later analysis computed generation probabilities with a VDJ recombination model fitted to out-of-frame rearrangements, and checked the results against IGoR. In a later analysis, hypergeometric tests were used to score TCR-TCR, TCR-HLA and TCR-CMV co-occurrence, with a repertoire-size bias correction applied to TCR pairs. A later analysis estimated false discovery rates by permuting HLA or CMV assignments 20 times. In a later analysis, co-occurring TCRs were grouped using DBSCAN, and TCRdist sequence similarity was added for clustering within HLA-allele-positive subsets. Repertoires with fewer than 30,000 or more than 120,000 public chains, plus five repertoires with anomalous nucleotide sharing, were excluded from co-occurrence clustering. The immuneACCESS repertoire file appears here via TCRdb, limited to in-frame rearrangements. These files lack a portion of the clones; in checked studies, under half of the deficit traces to unresolved V genes, and the cause of the others is not known. V and J calls and clone size are given by that table; D and trimming were obtained from the DNA. This sample gives some 190,000 clones in total; less than 85% of them show up just once. The top ten clonotypes cover approximately 4.6% of the sample.

CDR1 and CDR2 are drawn from the germline V gene: LGHNT, FRNRAP. CDR3 length: 18 amino acids, cysteine to phenylalanine. Only the CDR3 DNA is retained, 54 bases long and in frame from the first base. V is trimmed back by 3 bases and J by 2 bases, and the junction contains 10 bases that no gene match accounts for. The sequence was collected from a man aged 25-45 years in good health and CMV-seropositive. Sequenced sample: PBMCs. The chain joins TRBV12-5 to TRBJ2-1; TRBD2 matches 10 bases in the middle. In nucleotides, the sequence is TGTGCTAGTGGTTTTGAGAGCGGGAGGGATTTCACCTACAATGAGCAGTTCTTC. This codes for CASGFESGRDFTYNEQFF.